One and the same sample provided the 3 T cell receptor beta chains below, sequenced in a study of immune evolution from preneoplasia to lung adenocarcinoma (dated by TCRdb to about 2021). Receptor libraries were prepared by the immunoSEQ multiplex PCR assay. The clones in this table, taken by TCRdb from immuneACCESS, are in-frame only. Not every clone is retained; where verified, under half of the shortfall comes from an unresolved V gene, and the cause of the rest is unknown. Across this sample there are approximately 6,700 clones, with approximately 80% seen only once. Jointly, the top ten make up 7.5% to 9.5% of the sample. Sequencing was carried out using FFPE minimally invasive lung adenocarcinoma tissue. Explained via the paper, the cell subset or site label denotes: micro-invasive lung adenocarcinoma (MIA). The receptors originated from a person in their sixties or seventies with lung adenocarcinoma.

V is TRBV7-6 and J is TRBJ1-1; unclear D gene. The length of the CDR3 is 13 residues. The germline V gene encodes CDR1 SGHVS and CDR2 FNYEAQ. Trimming pared 8 bases from V and 0 bases from J, leaving 10 bases between. The CDR3: CASQVLLNTEAFF. DNA for the CDR3: TGTGCCAGCCAGGTATTATTGAACACTGAAGCTTTCTTT.

The V gene is TRBV11-2, the J gene TRBJ2-7; 10 bases map to TRBD2. CDR3 length: 14 amino acids. V trimming: 1 base; J trimming: 3 bases; junction bases outside the gene matches: 0. The germline V gene encodes CDR1 SGHAT and CDR2 FQNNGV. The DNA of the CDR3 is TGTGCCAGCAGCTTAGGGACTAGCGGCTACGAGCAGTACTTC. Translating gives CASSLGTSGYEQYF.

The chain uses TRBV18 and TRBJ2-6; D may correspond to TRBD1 or TRBD2 (6 bases each). The V and J ends lost 11 bases and 0 bases respectively, with 11 bases between them. CDR1 and CDR2 (germline): KGHSH, LQKENI. The CDR3 is made up of 14 amino acids. The CDR3: CASRGDSGANVLTF. CDR3 DNA: TGTGCCTCGAGGGGGGACTCTGGGGCCAACGTCCTGACTTTC. Looking up the rest from reference TRBV18 and TRBJ2-6 gives the full variable domain: NAGVMQNPRHLVRRRGQEARLRCSPMKGHSHVYWYRQLPEEGLKFMVYLQKENIIDESGMPKERFSAEFPKEGPSILRIQQVVRGDSAAYFCASRGDSGANVLTFGAGSRLTVL.